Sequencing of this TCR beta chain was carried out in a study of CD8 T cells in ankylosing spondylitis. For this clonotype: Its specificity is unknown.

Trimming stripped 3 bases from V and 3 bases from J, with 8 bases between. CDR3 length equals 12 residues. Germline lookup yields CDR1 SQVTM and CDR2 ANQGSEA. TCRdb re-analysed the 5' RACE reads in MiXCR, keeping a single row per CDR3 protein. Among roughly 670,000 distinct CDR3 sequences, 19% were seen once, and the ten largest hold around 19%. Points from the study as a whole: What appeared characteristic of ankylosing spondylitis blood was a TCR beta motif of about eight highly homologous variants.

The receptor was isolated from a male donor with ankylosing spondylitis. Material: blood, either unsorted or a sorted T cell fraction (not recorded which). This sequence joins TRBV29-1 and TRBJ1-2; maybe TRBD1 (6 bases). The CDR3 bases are TGCAGCGTTGACTCAGGGGACTATGGCTACACCTTC. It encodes CSVDSGDYGYTF. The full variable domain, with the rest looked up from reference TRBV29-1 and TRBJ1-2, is SAVISQKPSRDICQRGTSLTIQCQVDSQVTMMFWYRQQPGQSLTLIATANQGSEATYESGFVIDKFPISRPNLTFSTLTVSNMSPEDSSIYLCSVDSGDYGYTFGSGTRLTVV.